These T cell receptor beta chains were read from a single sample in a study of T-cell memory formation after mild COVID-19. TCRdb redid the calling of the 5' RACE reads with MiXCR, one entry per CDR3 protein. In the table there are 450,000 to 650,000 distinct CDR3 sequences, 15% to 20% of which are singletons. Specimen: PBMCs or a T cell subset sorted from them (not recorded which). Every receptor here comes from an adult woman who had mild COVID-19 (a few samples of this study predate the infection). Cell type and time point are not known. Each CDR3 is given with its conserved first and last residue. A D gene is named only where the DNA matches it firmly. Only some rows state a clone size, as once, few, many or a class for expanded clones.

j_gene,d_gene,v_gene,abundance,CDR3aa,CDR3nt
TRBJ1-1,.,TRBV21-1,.,CASSKDGGPNTEAFF,TGTGCCAGCAGCAAAGACGGGGGCCCGAACACTGAAGCTTTCTTT
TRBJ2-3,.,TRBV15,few,CATSRDFQDGTDTQYF,TGTGCCACCAGCAGAGATTTTCAGGACGGAACAGATACGCAGTATTTT
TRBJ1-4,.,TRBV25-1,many,CASSRREGDEKLFF,TGTGCCAGCAGTAGAAGAGAGGGGGATGAAAAACTGTTTTTT
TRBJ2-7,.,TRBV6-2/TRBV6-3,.,CASSYLGGPAYEQYF,TGTGCCAGCAGTTACCTGGGGGGACCGGCCTACGAGCAGTACTTC
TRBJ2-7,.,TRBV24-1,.,CATSDPLGDGGSYEQYF,TGTGCCACCAGTGATCCGCTCGGGGACGGAGGCTCCTACGAGCAGTACTTC
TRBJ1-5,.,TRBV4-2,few,CASSQVSRGGSQPQHF,TGTGCCAGCAGCCAAGTTTCCAGGGGAGGGAGTCAGCCCCAGCATTTT
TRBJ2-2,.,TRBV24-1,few,CATSDPSGGYTGELFF,TGTGCCACCAGTGATCCATCGGGGGGCTACACCGGGGAGCTGTTTTTT
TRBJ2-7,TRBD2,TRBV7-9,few,CASSPRGLAASSYEQYF,TGTGCCAGCAGCCCCAGGGGACTAGCGGCTAGCTCCTACGAGCAGTACTTC
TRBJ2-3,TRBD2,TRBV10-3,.,CAISESYGRGSIF,TGTGCCATCAGTGAGTCCTACGGGCGGGGGTCCATTTTT
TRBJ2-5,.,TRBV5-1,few,CASSLVAGETQYF,TGCGCCAGCAGCTTGGTAGCCGGAGAGACCCAGTACTTC
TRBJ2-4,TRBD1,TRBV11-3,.,CASTGQGADFDVAAKNIQYF,TGTGCCAGCACGGGACAGGGGGCCGACTTCGACGTAGCTGCCAAAAACATTCAGTACTTC
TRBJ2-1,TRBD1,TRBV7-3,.,CASSPTVGTGLYNEQFF,TGTGCCAGCAGCCCCACTGTCGGGACAGGGTTATACAATGAGCAGTTCTTC
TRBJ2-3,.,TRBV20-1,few,CSVQTRTRTTDTQYF,TGCAGTGTTCAAACCCGGACACGAACCACAGATACGCAGTATTTT
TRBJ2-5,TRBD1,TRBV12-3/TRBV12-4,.,CASSRSGTGWETQYF,TGTGCCAGCAGTCGTTCCGGGACAGGGTGGGAGACCCAGTACTTC
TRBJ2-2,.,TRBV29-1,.,CSVGVRLNTGELFF,TGCAGCGTTGGGGTCAGACTGAACACCGGGGAGCTGTTTTTT
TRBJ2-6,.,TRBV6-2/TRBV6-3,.,CASGNAGGANVLTF,TGTGCCAGCGGCAATGCGGGAGGGGCCAACGTCCTGACTTTC
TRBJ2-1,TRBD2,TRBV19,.,CASRLGGSGSYTEQFF,TGTGCCAGTAGGCTGGGAGGGTCTGGCTCCTACACTGAGCAGTTCTTC
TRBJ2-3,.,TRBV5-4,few,CASIRDGGAGTDTQYF,TGTGCCAGCATACGGGACGGCGGGGCGGGCACAGATACGCAGTATTTT
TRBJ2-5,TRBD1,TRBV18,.,CASSPPGQRETQYF,TGTGCCAGCTCACCTCCGGGACAGCGCGAGACCCAGTACTTC
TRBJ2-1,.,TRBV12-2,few,CASRLIVGGTSCVRSYNEQFF,TGTGCAAGTCGCTTAATCGTCGGCGGGACTAGCTGTGTTCGTTCCTACAATGAGCAGTTCTTC
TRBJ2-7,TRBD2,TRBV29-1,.,CSVDVPSGLSYEQYF,TGCAGCGTTGATGTCCCTAGCGGCCTCTCCTACGAGCAGTACTTC
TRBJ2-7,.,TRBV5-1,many,CASSLGHEQYF,TGCGCCAGCAGCTTGGGCCACGAGCAGTACTTC
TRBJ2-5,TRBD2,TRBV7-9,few,CASSPRGGPQETQYF,TGTGCCAGCAGTCCCCGGGGGGGGCCCCAAGAGACCCAGTACTTC
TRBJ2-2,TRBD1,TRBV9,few,CASSVVGDRTTGELFF,TGTGCCAGCAGCGTAGTAGGGGACAGGACCACCGGGGAGCTGTTTTTT
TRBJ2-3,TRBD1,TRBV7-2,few,CASSITGGGDTQYF,TGTGCCAGCAGCATAACAGGGGGAGGAGATACGCAGTATTTT
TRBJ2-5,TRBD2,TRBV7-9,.,CASSGASGGREKETQYF,TGTGCCAGCAGCGGGGCCTCTGGCGGGAGAGAGAAAGAGACCCAGTACTTC
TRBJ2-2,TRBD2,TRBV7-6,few,CASSLRAGGYTGELFF,TGTGCCAGCAGCCTAAGAGCGGGAGGGTACACCGGGGAGCTGTTTTTT
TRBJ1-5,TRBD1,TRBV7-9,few,CASRDRDSNQPQHF,TGTGCCAGCCGGGACAGGGATAGCAATCAGCCCCAGCATTTT
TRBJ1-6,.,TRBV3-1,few,CASSQGPPGINSPLHF,TGTGCCAGCAGCCAAGGCCCCCCGGGAATCAATTCACCCCTCCACTTT
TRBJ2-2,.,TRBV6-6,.,CASSPAGPRNTGELFF,TGTGCCAGCAGCCCCGCGGGGCCCCGGAACACCGGGGAGCTGTTTTTT
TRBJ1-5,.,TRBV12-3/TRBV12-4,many,CASSPQDGNQPQHF,TGTGCCAGCAGTCCGCAGGACGGGAATCAGCCCCAGCATTTT
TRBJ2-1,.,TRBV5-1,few,CASSLGDTYNEQFF,TGCGCCAGCAGCTTGGGGGACACCTACAATGAGCAGTTCTTC
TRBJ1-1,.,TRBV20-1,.,CSARDPGGGDTEAFF,TGCAGTGCTAGAGATCCAGGCGGGGGAGACACTGAAGCTTTCTTT
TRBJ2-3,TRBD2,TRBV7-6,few,CASSIPSGRAGIGTDTQYF,TGTGCCAGCAGCATACCTAGCGGGAGGGCCGGGATCGGCACAGATACGCAGTATTTT
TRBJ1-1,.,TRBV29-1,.,CSIHPRQSTEAFF,TGCAGCATCCACCCTAGGCAGAGTACTGAAGCTTTCTTT
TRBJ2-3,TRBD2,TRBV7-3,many,CASSSSGVSDTQYF,TGTGCCAGCAGCTCTAGCGGGGTTAGCGATACGCAGTATTTT
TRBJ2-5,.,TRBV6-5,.,CASRETQETQYF,TGTGCCAGCAGAGAAACCCAAGAGACCCAGTACTTC
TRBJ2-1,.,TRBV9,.,CASSPYTAYNEQFF,TGTGCCAGCAGCCCCTACACCGCCTACAATGAGCAGTTCTTC
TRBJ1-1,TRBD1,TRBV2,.,CASSQGAAEAFF,TGTGCCAGCAGTCAGGGGGCGGCTGAAGCTTTCTTT
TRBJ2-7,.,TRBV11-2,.,CASSFSPLDSYEQYF,TGTGCCAGCAGCTTTTCCCCCCTGGACTCCTACGAGCAGTACTTC
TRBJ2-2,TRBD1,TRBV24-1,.,CATSDTDRAVGELFF,TGTGCCACCAGTGATACCGACAGGGCGGTCGGGGAGCTGTTTTTT
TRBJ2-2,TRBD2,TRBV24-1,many,CATSDSSGRTGELFF,TGTGCCACCAGTGATTCTAGCGGGAGAACCGGGGAGCTGTTTTTT
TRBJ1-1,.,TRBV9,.,CASSSTGSSEEAFF,TGTGCCAGCAGCTCAACCGGCAGCTCAGAAGAAGCTTTCTTT
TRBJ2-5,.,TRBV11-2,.,CASSLDWDQETQYF,TGTGCCAGCAGCTTAGATTGGGACCAAGAGACCCAGTACTTC
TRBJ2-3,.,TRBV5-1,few,CASSIGGVSDTQYF,TGCGCCAGCAGCATCGGGGGTGTCTCTGATACGCAGTATTTT
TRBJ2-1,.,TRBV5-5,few,CASSLAPDYSYNEQFF,TGTGCCAGCAGCTTGGCCCCGGACTACTCCTACAATGAGCAGTTCTTC
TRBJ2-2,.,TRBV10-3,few,CAISERRLGAGPNTGELFF,TGTGCCATCAGTGAACGCCGCTTGGGGGCTGGCCCGAACACCGGGGAGCTGTTTTTT
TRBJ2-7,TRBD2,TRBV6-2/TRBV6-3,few,CASSPLLAGVTYEQYF,TGTGCCAGCAGTCCCCTCCTTGCGGGAGTCACCTACGAGCAGTACTTC
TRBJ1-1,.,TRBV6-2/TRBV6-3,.,CASSYSRTDTEAFF,TGTGCCAGCAGTTACTCGCGGACAGATACTGAAGCTTTCTTT
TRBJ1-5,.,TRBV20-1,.,CSASQGAGQPQHF,TGCAGTGCTAGCCAGGGTGCTGGGCAGCCCCAGCATTTT
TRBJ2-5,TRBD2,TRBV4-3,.,CASSHGLVEGETQYF,TGCGCCAGCAGCCACGGACTAGTCGAAGGAGAGACCCAGTACTTC
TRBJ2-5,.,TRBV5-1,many,CASSLVGETQYF,TGCGCCAGCAGCTTGGTGGGAGAGACCCAGTACTTC
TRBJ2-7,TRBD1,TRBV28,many,CASGQGGDWKQYF,TGTGCCAGCGGACAGGGGGGCGACTGGAAGCAGTACTTC
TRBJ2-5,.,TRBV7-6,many,CASSLARGIGETQYF,TGTGCCAGCAGCTTAGCGCGAGGAATCGGAGAGACCCAGTACTTC
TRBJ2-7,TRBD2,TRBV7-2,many,CASSLAALAGVSYEQYF,TGTGCCAGCAGCTTAGCAGCCCTAGCGGGAGTTTCCTACGAGCAGTACTTC
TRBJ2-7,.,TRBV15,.,CATSRDKGQTYEQYF,TGTGCCACCAGCAGAGATAAGGGACAAACCTACGAGCAGTACTTC
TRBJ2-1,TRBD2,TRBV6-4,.,CASSDRGLASRNEQFF,TGTGCCAGCAGTGACCGGGGACTAGCCTCGCGCAATGAGCAGTTCTTC
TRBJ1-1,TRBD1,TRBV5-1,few,CASSLGALGTGGTEAFF,TGCGCCAGCAGCTTGGGGGCGTTAGGGACAGGGGGCACTGAAGCTTTCTTT